This T cell receptor beta chain was retrieved from a study of cytomegalovirus exposure and HLA in healthy donors (dated by TCRdb to 2017 to 2019). In the study overall: In an earlier analysis of several hundred of the donors, approximately 300 Gb of sequence data and some 100 million unique TCR beta sequences from about 190 million T cells were reported. To decide whether each TCR beta V gene segment behaved as functional or pseudogenic, an earlier analysis of fewer than 750 of the donors relied on high-throughput TCR beta sequencing. A later genetic analysis took genome-wide SNP genotypes for about 55% of the roughly 700 donors and used that subset as a discovery cohort. The study aimed to test whether cataloging public T cell receptors could reveal signatures of past pathogen exposure. A separate validation cohort of over 95 different subjects was used in addition to the 666-subject first cohort. A later analysis re-analyzed previously published TCR beta repertoires from 550 to 700 donors and added high-resolution HLA genotyping to study TCR occurrence patterns. In the later analysis, no new phenotypic data were used to find candidate immune exposures; instead, reliance was placed on TCR beta sequences and their occurrence across donors. Among several hundred genotyped donors of the cohort, an average of approximately 240,000 unique TCR beta nucleotide sequences was sequenced per donor, of which 15% to 20% were non-productive. All discovery cohort repertoires had been generated using a single sequencing platform. High-throughput TCR immunosequencing, statistical association of individual TCRs with disease status, and machine learning were combined to predict cytomegalovirus infection status. Of the approximately 400 genotyped donors, 75% to 85% were placed in the genetic ancestry cluster associated with self-reported Caucasian donors. Roughly 300 gigabases of sequencing data and tens of millions of unique TCR sequences were included in an early release covering roughly 700 HLA-typed donors. A few DR-DQ haplotypes were treated as single units for association and clustering because of strong linkage in the cohort. HLA typing covered class I and class II loci at four-digit resolution. The T cell repertoires of 666 subjects were profiled by immunosequencing and related to cytomegalovirus serostatus. Typing coverage varied by locus: roughly 629-630 donors for A, B, C, DRB1 and DQB1; some 520 for DQA1; around 570 for DPA1; around 450 for DPB1. Donor age, sex, ethnicity and CMV serostatus were collected together with the repertoire data. Overall results and qualifications from the work: In an earlier analysis of 450 to 750 of the donors, most TCR beta V segments appeared in productive rearrangements about 90% or about 30% of the time, broadly matching IMGT annotations. Because HLA typing was unavailable for some donors at each locus, only the typed subset was used in association tests. In the study, 150 to 200 TCR beta chains were listed as associated with cytomegalovirus. Immune exposure information for the cohort was limited to CMV serostatus. A further reported finding was that TCR beta sequences accurately predicted the HLA-A and HLA-B alleles for most subjects in the first cohort. A cluster of highly shared sequence variants was judged likely to be a technical artifact of the sequencing pipeline. Assigning TCR associations to individual alleles was difficult when HLA alleles, especially DR and DQ, strongly co-occurred. This cohort had only TCR beta chains sequenced, and the lack of alpha or paired-chain data limited which features could be detected. A few of the identified cytomegalovirus-associated TCR beta chains were confirmed in vitro to be specific for cytomegalovirus antigens. Roughly uniform sequencing depth across donors was assumed in presence/absence analyses, although this assumption may not hold. The authors suggested that the approach could potentially be extended to other disease states and immunological phenotypes. In both the original and validation cohorts, the classifier was reported to diagnose cytomegalovirus status with high specificity and sensitivity. Correlated functional status among segregating V segments might reflect linkage disequilibrium, but an unknown experimental factor could not be ruled out. Most CMV-associated TCR beta chains appeared to be HLA-restricted in a later analysis, and the HLA associations seemed to be driven largely by CMV exposure. In a later analysis, TCR association rates were found to vary across HLA loci, with the most associated TCRs seen for DRB1 alleles and the fewest for HLA-C alleles. Most TCR sequences were observed very rarely across donors, whereas some public TCRs were present in many individuals. In a later genetic analysis, fewer N-insertions in productive TCRs were reported among donors in an Asian-associated ancestry cluster than the 666-donor mean. In a later analysis, HLA-associated TCR beta chains showed more clonal expansion and lower generation probabilities than non-associated chains that were equally common. Around 16 rarely observed V segments, including chromosome 9 orphons, were excluded from the earlier analysis of approximately 500 of the donors because counts were too low. Some IMGT-functional V segments, including TRBV6-2 and TRBV6-3, could not be distinguished by the 87-base-pair reads and were therefore excluded. An association between a missense DCLRE1C variant and V-gene and J-gene trimming of TCR beta chains was found in a later genetic analysis and replicated in an independent cohort. Several of the top co-occurrence clusters appeared to be linked to parvovirus B19, influenza, CMV and Epstein-Barr virus, according to a later analysis. In a later analysis, 15,000 to 20,000 TCR beta sequences were associated with specific HLA alleles at a false discovery rate of 0.05.

The method was the immunoSEQ multiplex PCR assay. For the multiplex PCR, a mixture combining 60 forward primers for TCR Vbeta segments and 13 reverse primers for TCR Jbeta segments was used. The CDR3 region of rearranged TCR beta genes was amplified from genomic DNA with a multiplex PCR assay. Amplified TCR beta libraries were sequenced as 87-base-pair reads on the Illumina HiSeq System. In the authors' own workflow: Across the 600 to 700 repertoires, a later analysis counted approximately 75 million unique TCR beta chains, roughly 11 million of which were shared by at least two donors. Raw reads were error-corrected and collapsed into unique sequences by a nearest-neighbor algorithm in which closely related sequences were merged to remove PCR and sequencing errors. V, D and J gene segments were assigned by aligning CDR3 sequences to IMGT reference sequences. For a sequence to be retained, at least a six-nucleotide match to both a V gene segment and a J gene segment was required. Rearrangements were classified as productive when the CDR3 lacked stop codons and remained in frame with V and J, and all other rearrangements were classified as non-productive. Following IMGT convention, CDR3 was defined as the stretch from the second conserved V-encoded cysteine up to the conserved J-encoded phenylalanine. Sequences without an unambiguous match to a single V gene segment were excluded from the earlier analysis of 500 to 700 of the donors. An earlier analysis of approximately 590 of the donors called V segments functional above 56.7% productive rearrangements and segregating when the between-donor standard deviation exceeded 5%. A statistical classification framework was built for diagnosing cytomegalovirus status from the catalog of TCR beta chain sequences. In a later analysis, V and J genes were assigned by comparing TCR nucleotide sequences against IMGT/GENE-DB human TR gene sequences. In a later analysis, CDR3 sequences and most-parsimonious VDJ recombination scenarios were assigned using the TCRdist pipeline. In a later analysis, each TCR beta chain was defined by its CDR3 amino acid sequence together with its V-gene family, and reads without a unique V-gene family were excluded. A later analysis removed several hundred highly shared, low-generation-probability nucleotide sequences to deal with suspected cross-contamination and a sequencing artifact. For each public chain, a later analysis derived a clonal expansion index from normalized ranks of inferred template counts within each repertoire. In a later analysis, generation probabilities were computed with a VDJ recombination model fitted to out-of-frame rearrangements, and the resulting probabilities were checked against IGoR. A later analysis scored TCR-TCR, TCR-HLA and TCR-CMV co-occurrence with hypergeometric tests, applying a repertoire-size bias correction to TCR pairs. In a later analysis, false discovery rates were estimated by permuting HLA or CMV assignments 20 times. A later analysis grouped co-occurring TCRs with DBSCAN, adding TCRdist sequence similarity when clustering within HLA-allele-positive subsets. Repertoires with fewer than 30,000 or more than 120,000 public chains, plus five repertoires with anomalous nucleotide sharing, were excluded from co-occurrence clustering. Not all clones reach the TCRdb copy of this immuneACCESS table, which keeps in-frame sequences only. Checked studies attribute under half of the gap to unresolved V genes and leave the rest unexplained. V, J and clone size derive from that table, while D and trimming were established from the DNA sequence. Here the sample has tens of thousands of clones; approximately 89% occur a single time. Around a tenth of the sample is in the top ten clones.

For this clone: It lacks a known antigen. No much larger clone is present one base from it, and per-base qualities are unavailable.

Taken from the germline V gene, the CDR1 and CDR2 loops are SGHRS and YFSETQ. Trimming costs V 4 bases and J 2 bases, and their ends lie 16 bases apart. The cysteine opens and the phenylalanine closes a CDR3 of 15 amino acids. This entry keeps only the CDR3 DNA: 45 bases, framed from base 1. In total, over 600 healthy bone marrow donors made up the cohort. At the time of sampling, every cohort member was nominally healthy, though immune exposures that went unrecorded were likely present. The donor tested CMV seropositive and was one of the 289 seropositive cohort members. A peripheral blood sample was provided by each donor, and peripheral blood mononuclear cells were used for TCR beta sequencing. The Qiagen DNeasy Blood Extraction Kit was used to extract genomic DNA from the blood cell samples.

The rearrangement joined TRBV5-1 to TRBJ2-7; the D gene is perhaps TRBD1, on 6 matching bases. The material sequenced was PBMCs. This TCR was recovered from a man aged 25-40 years in good health and CMV-seropositive. The CDR3 reads as follows: CASSIYPQGTYEQYF. The DNA sequence is given as TGCGCCAGCAGCATATACCCACAGGGTACCTACGAGCAGTACTTC.